Presented here are 10 T cell receptor beta chains from one specimen sequenced in a study of T cells in Graves' hyperthyroidism and ophthalmopathy. RNA transcripts provided the source from which TCR beta CDR3 regions were amplified. A first-round RT-PCR of the TCR CDR3 used the HTBI primer set. MiXCR, run by TCRdb on the multiplex PCR reads, gives a single entry per CDR3 protein. The table records about 350,000 distinct CDR3 sequences, around 15% of them present only once. The material sequenced was blood. The receptors stem from a woman aged 60-75 years with Graves' ophthalmopathy.

V and J are TRBV24-1 and TRBJ2-2; D remains ambiguous. Germline V lookup: CDR1 KGHDR, CDR2 SFDVKD. V was trimmed by 0 bases and J by 3 bases, leaving 4 bases between them. The CDR3 is 14 amino acids. The CDR3 loop reads CATSDLRDTGELFF. DNA of the CDR3: TGTGCCACCAGTGATTTGCGAGACACCGGGGAGCTGTTTTTT.

Concerning this clonotype itself: A read error may be the cause here, since a much bigger clone is one base away. The chain's CDR3 is CTSSRTPRGENIQYF. As DNA, the CDR3 is TGTACCAGCAGTAGGACACCCCGCGGGGAAAACATTCAGTACTTC. This chain links TRBV27 with TRBJ2-4; D might be TRBD2 (6 bases). CDR1 is MNHEY, CDR2 SMNVEV, per germline (reference sequence). This CDR3 is built from 15 residues.

The chain is built from TRBV18 and TRBJ2-3; TRBD1 is a possible D gene (5 bases). Germline V gene data show CDR1 as KGHSH and CDR2 as LQKENI. Trimming shortened V by 1 base and J by 3 bases, and 11 bases separated the two germline ends. This CDR3 has 15 residues. CDR3: CASSPRGRGTDTQYF. The CDR3 DNA follows: TGTGCCAGCTCACCACGGGGAAGGGGTACAGATACGCAGTATTTT. The variable domain in full, with the rest retrieved from reference TRBV18 and TRBJ2-3, is NAGVMQNPRHLVRRRGQEARLRCSPMKGHSHVYWYRQLPEEGLKFMVYLQKENIIDESGMPKERFSAEFPKEGPSILRIQQVVRGDSAAYFCASSPRGRGTDTQYFGPGTRLTVL.

This clonotype has a count of ten or more. This sequence joins TRBV28 and TRBJ2-3, with D perhaps TRBD2 (5 bases). Germline CDR1 and CDR2: MDHEN and SYDVKM. The CDR3 has 16 residues. V lost 6 bases and J lost 2, with 18 bases in between. CDR3 region: CASSPTFQLVTDTQYF. The CDR3 DNA reads as TGTGCCAGCAGCCCGACATTCCAACTAGTCACAGATACGCAGTATTTT.

J is TRBJ2-1 and V is TRBV9, with 9 positions matching TRBD1. V trimming: 3 bases; J trimming: 9 bases; junction bases outside the gene matches: 1. Germline V gives CDR1 SGDLS, CDR2 YYNGEE. The CDR3 consists of 12 residues. For the CDR3, the DNA is TGTGCCAGCAGCGGACAGGGGGTTGAGCAGTTCTTC. Translation: CASSGQGVEQFF.

This clonotype was found a few times. V gene TRBV27 combines with J gene TRBJ2-7; weak D call: TRBD1 (6 bases). Germline CDR1 and CDR2: MNHEY and SMNVEV (reference sequence). The CDR3 contains 15 residues. The V end was cut by 4 bases, the J end by 0 bases, with 13 bases between. In DNA form, the CDR3 reads TGTGCCAGCAGTTACAAAGGACAGTCCTCCTACGAGCAGTACTTC. Residues: CASSYKGQSSYEQYF.

This clonotype has at least ten counts. The rearrangement joins TRBV28 to TRBJ2-7; D is uncertain. V lost 5 bases and J lost 0, with 11 bases in between. CDR3 size: 14 residues. The germline V gene has CDR1 MDHEN and CDR2 SYDVKM. CDR3 residues: CASSVFRLSYEQYF. In DNA, the CDR3 is TGTGCCAGCAGTGTCTTTAGACTCTCCTACGAGCAGTACTTC.

In this sample, this clonotype turned up a few times. This chain joins TRBV20-1 and TRBJ2-7, with TRBD2 matching 9 bases. Germline V gene data show CDR1 as DFQATT and CDR2 as SNEGSKA (reference sequence). This CDR3 spans 12 amino acids. The trim removed 5 bases at V and 4 bases at J, leaving 3 bases unmatched. The CDR3 nucleotides are TGCAGTGCTCCAGCGGGAGGATACGAGCAGTACTTC. Amino acid sequence: CSAPAGGYEQYF.

In regard to this clonotype: A read error may be the cause here, since a much bigger clone is one base away. V and J are TRBV20-1 and TRBJ2-7, with TRBD1 matching 7 bases. This CDR3 contains 15 residues. The V gene's germline CDR1 is DFQATT and CDR2 SNEGSKA (reference sequence). In nucleotides, the CDR3 is TGCGGTGCTAGCCAGGGGGACCAGACCTCCTACGAGCAGTACTTC. This translates into CGASQGDQTSYEQYF.

This clonotype was counted a single time. The rearrangement uses TRBV10-1 and TRBJ2-7, with 14 bases lining up with TRBD2. Losses at the gene ends were 3 bases for V and 3 bases for J; bases not matched to a gene: 7. The CDR3 consists of 17 residues. Per the germline V gene, CDR1 is WNHNN and CDR2 is SYGVQD (reference sequence). The CDR3 coding sequence is TGCGCCAGCAGTGACTTTCGCGGACTAGCGGGAGGCTACGAGCAGTACTTC. Translated, it gives CASSDFRGLAGGYEQYF.